One and the same sample provided the 11 T cell receptor beta chains below, sequenced in a study of blood T cell repertoires in COVID-19. Clones were read by immunoSEQ multiplex PCR, and TCRdb kept only the in-frame ones, dropping some. The sample lists roughly 38,000 clones; roughly 90% were seen once. What was sequenced was peripheral blood. The origin of the receptors is a man between 70 and 80 years old with acute or convalescent COVID-19.

The rearrangement links TRBV7-2 to TRBJ2-7, with D possibly being TRBD1 (5 bases). This CDR3 has 15 residues. Looked up from germline, CDR1 is SGHTA and CDR2 is FQGNSA. The germline V and J ends were trimmed by 3 bases and 0 bases, with 12 bases remaining between them. CDR3 nucleotides: TGTGCCAGCAGCTTTACAAGGGGCAGCTCCTACGAGCAGTACTTC. Translation gives CASSFTRGSSYEQYF.

Here the CDR3 reads CASSFRGDTQYF. CDR3 nucleotides: TGTGCCAGCAGCTTTCGGGGAGATACGCAGTATTTT. The J gene is TRBJ2-3, the V gene TRBV7-3; a possible D gene is TRBD2 (5 bases). CDR1 is SGHTA and CDR2 is FQGTGA in the germline V gene. Trimming removed 3 bases at V and 5 bases at J, with 6 bases between. The CDR3 has 12 residues. The full variable domain, with the rest looked up from reference TRBV7-3 and TRBJ2-3, is GAGVSQTPSNKVTEKGKYVELRCDPISGHTALYWYRQSLGQGPEFLIYFQGTGAADDSGLPNDRFFAVRPEGSVSTLKIQRTERGDSAVYLCASSFRGDTQYFGPGTRLTVL.

V usage is TRBV6-2 or TRBV6-3 and J usage is TRBJ1-5; D is ambiguous. The CDR3 length is 18 residues. With 4 bases removed from V and 3 bases from J, the gap between germline ends came to 22 bases. The V gene's germline CDR1 is MNHEY and CDR2 SVGEGT. The CDR3 DNA is TGTGCCAGCAGTTTACCTCCGGCGAGCTACACTACCAATCAGCCCCAGCATTTT. Encoded protein: CASSLPPASYTTNQPQHF.

The chain carries TRBV29-1 and TRBJ2-2; TRBD2 matches at 14 bases. J gave up 4 bases and V 6 bases, and 7 bases lay outside the gene matches. CDR1 is SQVTM, CDR2 ANQGSEA, per germline. This CDR3 comprises 16 residues. This CDR3 is CSVGLAGAITTGELFF. CDR3 DNA: TGCAGCGTGGGACTAGCGGGAGCCATAACCACCGGGGAGCTGTTTTTT.

This sequence joins TRBV5-1 and TRBJ2-2; 7 nucleotides line up with TRBD1. Germline CDR1 and CDR2: SGHRS and YFSETQ. V gave up 0 bases and J gave up 2 bases; unmatched junction bases: 7. The CDR3 runs to 17 residues. The CDR3 is CASSLGFGTANTGELFF. In DNA, the CDR3 is TGCGCCAGCAGCTTGGGGTTCGGGACAGCAAACACCGGGGAGCTGTTTTTT. The full variable domain, rest sourced from reference TRBV5-1 and TRBJ2-2, is KAGVTQTPRYLIKTRGQQVTLSCSPISGHRSVSWYQQTPGQGLQFLFEYFSETQRNKGNFPGRFSGRQFSNSRSEMNVSTLELGDSALYLCASSLGFGTANTGELFFGEGSRLTVL.

J is TRBJ1-1 and V is TRBV4-3; perhaps TRBD1 as D (6 bases). CDR1 LGHNA and CDR2 YSLEER come from the germline V gene. V gave up 0 bases and J gave up 0 bases, with 8 bases separating them. The CDR3 runs to 15 residues. The CDR3 bases are TGCGCCAGCAGCCAAGAATGGACAGTGAACACTGAAGCTTTCTTT. Its protein is CASSQEWTVNTEAFF.

The chain is built from TRBV6-2 or TRBV6-3 and TRBJ2-5, with D possibly being TRBD1 (6 bases). The CDR3 is 15 residues long. Per the germline V gene, CDR1 is MNHEY and CDR2 is SVGEGT. V lost 4 bases and J lost 2, with 14 bases in between. The CDR3 DNA reads TGTGCCAGCAGTTCTGCAGGGGCCGTACAAGAGACCCAGTACTTC. As protein: CASSSAGAVQETQYF.

The chain uses TRBV10-3 and TRBJ1-2; TRBD1 matches 7 bases. V trimming: 0 bases; J trimming: 8 bases; junction bases outside the gene matches: 6. CDR3 length equals 14 residues. Germline V gene sequence: CDR1 ENHRY, CDR2 SYGVKD. In DNA form, the CDR3 reads TGTGCCATCAGTGAGTCGGGACAGCTCGGGGGCTACACCTTC. This gives the protein CAISESGQLGGYTF.

V and J are TRBV5-1 and TRBJ2-5, with D perhaps matching TRBD2 (6 bases). V lost 2 bases and J 4 bases, leaving 15 bases between the germline ends. There are 15 residues in the CDR3. Germline lookup yields CDR1 SGHRS and CDR2 YFSETQ. CDR3 nucleotide sequence: TGCGCCAGCAGCTTCGGGGGAACAGGCGGAGAGACCCAGTACTTC. This gives the protein CASSFGGTGGETQYF.

The rearrangement uses TRBV18 and TRBJ1-5; tentative D call: TRBD1 (6 bases). CDR3 length: 15 residues. Germline lookup yields CDR1 KGHSH and CDR2 LQKENI. Trimming removed 3 bases from V and 6 bases from J, with 15 bases in between. Written as DNA, the CDR3 is TGTGCCAGCTCACCCTCCAGGGGACCGGGTCAGCCCCAGCATTTT. Translated, it gives CASSPSRGPGQPQHF.

The rearrangement uses TRBV10-2 and TRBJ2-1, with D possibly matching TRBD2 (6 bases). The V gene lost 10 bases and the J gene lost 4 bases, with 11 bases spanning the gap. Germline V gives CDR1 WSHSY, CDR2 SAAADI. This CDR3 has 12 amino acids. CDR3 sequence reads: CATDGGYNEQFF. CDR3 in DNA: TGCGCCACCGACGGGGGTTACAATGAGCAGTTCTTC.